Described below is a single T cell receptor (beta chain) sequence and its context. Which antigen it targets is not known. Base qualities are missing; no much larger clone stands one base away. V gives up 1 base and J gives up 6 bases, and the segment between their germline ends measures 16 bases. The CDR3 covers 16 residues, taking in both the cysteine and the phenylalanine. Just CDR3 DNA is preserved here, 48 bases in frame from base 1. The germline V gene (reference sequence) yields SEHNR for CDR1 and FQNEAQ for CDR2. This record belongs to a study of control samples from healthy donors and cancer patients (dated by TCRdb to the early 2020s). The library was prepared using the immunoSEQ multiplex PCR assay. In its TCRdb copy, this immuneACCESS table keeps in-frame sequences only and misses some clones. Where compared with another copy, unresolved V genes explain less than half of these, and the others have no known cause. In this sample the table shows under 70,000 clones, about 96% of which occur a single time. The ten largest clones add up to about 1% of the sample.

Sequenced: blood. This chain is built from TRBV7-9 and TRBJ1-5; the D segment could be TRBD1, given 6 matching bases. The sequence derives from a woman aged 18 to 35 in good health. The DNA reads as follows: TGTGCCAGCAGCTTAGGAGGCCCACAGGGCGCTCAGCCCCAGCATTTT. It codes for CASSLGGPQGAQPQHF.